This entry is about one TCR beta chain. The antigen it binds to is not known. No base quality values were provided; no much bigger clone lies one nucleotide off. TCRbeta CDR3 regions were amplified from genomic DNA using the immunoSEQ Assay, a bias-controlled multiplex PCR. Per the source publication's procedure: The number of nucleated cells in each sample was estimated by amplification of reference gene primers within the assay. To quantify the absolute abundance of each unique TCRbeta CDR3 rearrangement, sequence reads were collapsed and filtered. For each sample, productive Simpson clonality was calculated as the square root of Simpson's diversity index over productive rearrangements. TCRdb took this table from immuneACCESS and kept in-frame rearrangements with V and J called. Such tables lack part of the clones; where checked against another copy, unresolved V genes explain under half of the gap, and the rest is unexplained. Clone size and the V and J calls come from that table; the DNA yielded D and trimming. The sample table lists over 200,000 clones, 70% to 85% of them with a count of one. The top ten clonotypes cover less than 2% of the sample.

This sample was taken from a study of blood T cell repertoires in COVID-19 (dated by TCRdb to about 2020). Regarding the complete study: The collaborator samples originated in the United States, Italy and Spain and spanned the acute and convalescent phases of COVID-19. Sample metadata almost always included a de-identified subject ID, COVID-19 status, age in years and sex. The material from the prospective study consisted of cDNA or gDNA derived from T cells, B-cell-depleted T cells, or PBMCs. Subjects who had been exposed to COVID-19, were actively infected with it, or had recovered from it provided the deeply sampled blood TCRbeta repertoires that made up the dataset. Where available, HLA class I and class II types were obtained from metadata supplied by the sample provider rather than from assay-based typing. Samples were obtained from the ongoing ImmuneRACE study (first 160 participants) and from 1,254 subjects provided by 6 global collaborators. The repertoires were made available in a free public database intended to serve as a resource for research on the immune response to SARS-CoV-2.

Including cysteine and phenylalanine, the CDR3 has 15 amino acids. Kept here is only the CDR3 DNA, which spans 45 bases and is read in frame from base 1. The CDR1 and CDR2 encoded by the germline V gene are MNHEY and SVGAGI. Germline trimming: 0 bases from V, 7 bases from J; junction bases outside gene matches: 5. On the study overall, not on this receptor specifically: Clinical and demographic metadata were provided uncurated, with the amount varying by source and participant.

Participants in the prospective study were enrolled through a virtual design, were aged about 18 to 90 years, and lived in under 25 United States geographic areas. To assign participants to cohorts, the prospective study relied on clinical history that participants themselves reported in a screening survey and a study questionnaire. Recovered participants in ImmuneRACE Cohort 3 were defined by two consecutive negative NP/OP PCR tests, clearance by a healthcare professional, or resolution of symptoms. In the prospective study, mobile phlebotomists collected whole blood, serum and a nasopharyngeal or oropharyngeal swab from each participant. Prospective study participants could optionally give additional blood draws and questionnaires over an approximately two-month period. Before DNA extraction, prospective study blood samples were shipped either frozen or at room temperature.

This TCR was sampled from a man between 60 and 75 years old who had recovered from COVID-19. Rearrangement joined TRBV6-5 to TRBJ2-1; 8 middle bases align to TRBD1. Sequencing was done on a sample of PBMCs or T cells enriched from blood (not recorded which). CDR3 reads: CASSYSDRVSNEQFF. The DNA reads as follows: TGTGCCAGCAGTTACTCGGACAGGGTCTCTAATGAGCAGTTCTTC.